The rows below give T cell receptor beta chains drawn from one sample of a study of regulatory T cells in long-lasting Graves disease. TCRdb fed the multiplex PCR reads into MiXCR, producing one record per CDR3 protein. The sample yields roughly 450,000 distinct CDR3 sequences, more than 20% seen once. The sequencing used peripheral blood mononuclear cells (PBMCs), collected when the disease was refractory, from a patient treated with antithyroid drugs. The receptors here all came from a female donor with Graves disease. Both conserved end residues are part of each CDR3. A D gene is named only where the DNA matches it firmly. Rows may omit the clone size; those that give it use once, few, many or a size class.

TRBJ2-6 . few 15 TRBV18 CASSPGISGANVLTF TGTGCCAGCTCACCCGGTATCTCTGGGGCCAACGTCCTGACTTTC
TRBJ1-2 . many 11 TRBV29-1 CSVARPGGYTF TGCAGCGTTGCGCGGCCGGGCGGCTACACCTTC
TRBJ2-7 . . 15 TRBV5-1 CASSLAGAPSEEQYF TGCGCCAGCAGCTTGGCCGGGGCGCCGTCTGAAGAGCAGTACTTC
TRBJ1-6 . . 13 TRBV6-1 CASQPAGGAPLHF TGTGCCAGTCAACCCGCGGGGGGGGCACCCCTCCACTTT
TRBJ2-7 TRBD2 many 16 TRBV7-2 CASSLGTSGNGGEQYF TGTGCCAGCAGCTTGGGGACTAGCGGGAACGGAGGCGAGCAGTACTTC
TRBJ1-1 . few 14 TRBV5-5 CASSFGRKNTEAFF TGTGCCAGCAGCTTCGGCAGAAAGAACACTGAAGCTTTCTTT
TRBJ2-4 . . 12 TRBV30 CAWSGQPSIQYF TGTGCCTGGAGTGGACAGCCCAGCATTCAGTACTTC
TRBJ1-4 . many 16 TRBV7-2 CASSALGLPVDEKLFF TGTGCCAGCAGCGCACTAGGACTCCCCGTGGATGAAAAACTGTTTTTT
TRBJ1-5 . . 13 TRBV19 CASSPTTAQPQHF TGTGCCAGTAGTCCTACAACGGCGCAGCCCCAGCATTTT
TRBJ1-1 . few 12 TRBV19 CASIWSGTEAFF TGTGCCAGTATTTGGTCCGGCACTGAAGCTTTCTTT
TRBJ1-1 . many 14 TRBV10-3 CAISSSFMNTEAFF TGTGCCATCAGTTCTTCCTTCATGAACACTGAAGCTTTCTTT
TRBJ1-4 . . 13 TRBV29-1 CSVKQASREKLFF TGCAGCGTCAAACAGGCGTCACGGGAAAAACTGTTTTTT
TRBJ2-7 . many 16 TRBV28 CASSPRKGSIAYEQYF TGTGCCAGCAGTCCCCGGAAGGGGTCGATCGCCTACGAGCAGTACTTC
TRBJ1-5 . many 15 TRBV4-1 CASSHATGPNQPQHF TGCGCCAGCAGCCATGCTACAGGGCCCAATCAGCCCCAGCATTTT
TRBJ1-4 . many 15 TRBV3-1 CASSQWRQEYEKLFF TGTGCCAGCAGCCAATGGCGGCAGGAGTATGAAAAACTGTTTTTT
TRBJ1-2 . . 13 TRBV5-4 CASSVDGPYGYTF TGTGCCAGCAGCGTGGACGGACCCTATGGCTACACCTTC
TRBJ2-4 . few 13 TRBV19 CASSSGLWNIQYF TGTGCCAGTAGTAGCGGACTGTGGAACATTCAGTACTTC
TRBJ2-7 . . 14 TRBV7-8 CASSIDGQIGEKYF TGTGCCAGCAGCATAGACGGCCAGATTGGGGAAAAGTACTTC
TRBJ2-2 TRBD2 once 13 TRBV2 CASNTLANGELFF TGTGCCAGCAACACACTAGCGAACGGGGAGCTGTTTTTT
TRBJ2-6 . many 16 TRBV11-2 CASSRRLASGANVLTF TGTGCCAGCAGCCGCCGACTGGCCTCTGGGGCCAACGTCCTGACTTTC
TRBJ1-2 . many 14 TRBV11-2 CASSPGGERYGYTF TGTGCCAGCAGCCCCGGGGGGGAGCGCTATGGCTACACCTTC
TRBJ1-1 TRBD1 few 15 TRBV14 CASSPRDRGVTEAFF TGTGCCAGCAGCCCCAGAGACAGGGGGGTCACTGAAGCTTTCTTT
TRBJ2-3 TRBD2 . 15 TRBV6-5 CASSYLAGDGDTQYF TGTGCCAGCAGTTACCTTGCGGGAGATGGAGATACGCAGTATTTT
TRBJ2-7 TRBD2 few 15 TRBV18 CASSPVAGDTYEQYF TGTGCCAGCTCACCGGTTGCGGGAGATACCTACGAGCAGTACTTC
TRBJ2-5 TRBD1 once 16 TRBV5-1 CASSLEQGALWETQYF TGCGCCAGCAGCTTGGAACAGGGGGCCCTTTGGGAGACCCAGTACTTC
TRBJ2-7 . many 13 TRBV11-2 CASSLGDVYEQYF TGTGCCAGCAGCTTAGGGGACGTCTACGAGCAGTACTTC
TRBJ2-1 . few 15 TRBV27 CASSLSPRLHNEQFF TGTGCCAGCAGTTTATCCCCCCGTCTCCACAATGAGCAGTTCTTC
TRBJ2-1 TRBD2 . 19 TRBV5-6 CASSLGDDLAGGKDDEQFF TGTGCCAGCAGCTTGGGAGACGACCTAGCGGGAGGGAAGGATGATGAGCAGTTCTTC
TRBJ1-5 . few 16 TRBV6-1 CASSDSCINSNQPQHF TGTGCCAGCAGTGACTCATGTATTAATAGCAATCAGCCCCAGCATTTT
TRBJ2-3 TRBD2 . 14 TRBV28 CASKGGREANTQYF TGTGCCAGCAAAGGTGGGCGGGAGGCGAATACGCAGTATTTT
TRBJ1-5 . . 15 TRBV6-1 CASSGGRYSNQPQHF TGTGCCAGCAGTGGGGGACGGTATAGCAATCAGCCCCAGCATTTT
TRBJ1-3 . few 16 TRBV4-1 CASSHPSWTTGNTIYF TGCGCCAGCAGCCACCCATCCTGGACTACTGGAAACACCATATATTTT
TRBJ2-7 . few 16 TRBV29-1 CSVEAVGRKAPYEQYF TGCAGCGTTGAAGCTGTGGGCAGGAAAGCCCCCTACGAGCAGTACTTC
TRBJ1-2 . many 11 TRBV30 CAWIKNYGYTF TGTGCCTGGATTAAGAACTATGGCTACACCTTC
TRBJ2-2 . many 12 TRBV28 CASSLLLGELFF TGTGCCAGCAGTTTACTCTTAGGGGAGCTGTTTTTT
TRBJ2-5 . . 13 TRBV18 CASSPPAGETQYF TGTGCCAGCTCACCCCCCGCCGGGGAGACCCAGTACTTC
TRBJ2-6 . . 16 TRBV6-1 CASYPWGWSGANVLTF TGTGCCAGCTACCCTTGGGGGTGGTCTGGGGCCAACGTCCTGACTTTC
TRBJ2-2 TRBD1 few 15 TRBV7-3 CASSLYQGAAGELFF TGTGCCAGCAGCTTGTATCAGGGGGCGGCCGGGGAGCTGTTTTTT
TRBJ2-7 TRBD1 few 14 TRBV12-5 CASGFMRDRVEQYF TGTGCTAGTGGTTTTATGCGGGACAGGGTCGAGCAGTACTTC
TRBJ2-3 . . 13 TRBV5-6 CASSLGDTDTQYF TGTGCCAGCAGCTTGGGAGACACAGATACGCAGTATTTT
TRBJ2-7 . many 13 TRBV6-1 CASTGTGSYEQYF TGTGCCAGCACCGGGACGGGGAGCTACGAGCAGTACTTC
TRBJ1-5 . few 13 TRBV27 CASSFRADQPQHF TGTGCCAGCAGTTTTCGGGCAGATCAGCCCCAGCATTTT
TRBJ1-1 TRBD1 many 13 TRBV6-1 CASSRTGYTEAFF TGTGCCAGCAGTCGGACAGGGTACACTGAAGCTTTCTTT
TRBJ1-4 . many 16 TRBV6-1 CASRSRDGFHRGKLFF TGTGCCAGCAGGTCCCGGGACGGCTTTCACCGCGGAAAACTGTTTTTT
TRBJ2-5 TRBD2 many 18 TRBV7-8 CASSLGLAEEAQWETQYF TGTGCCAGCAGCTTAGGACTAGCGGAAGAGGCGCAATGGGAGACCCAGTACTTC
TRBJ1-1 TRBD1 few 11 TRBV5-1 CASSLGTGTFF TGCGCCAGCAGCTTGGGGACAGGAACTTTCTTT